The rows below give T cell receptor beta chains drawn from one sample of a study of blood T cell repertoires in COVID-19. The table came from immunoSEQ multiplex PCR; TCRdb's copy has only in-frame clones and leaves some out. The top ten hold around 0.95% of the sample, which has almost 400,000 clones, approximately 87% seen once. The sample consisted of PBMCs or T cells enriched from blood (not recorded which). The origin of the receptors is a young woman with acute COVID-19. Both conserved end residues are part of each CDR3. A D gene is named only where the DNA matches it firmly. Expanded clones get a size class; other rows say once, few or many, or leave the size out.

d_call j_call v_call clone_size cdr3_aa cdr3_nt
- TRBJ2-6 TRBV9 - CASSGGTGANVLTF TGTGCCAGCAGCGGGGGGACAGGGGCCAACGTCCTGACTTTC
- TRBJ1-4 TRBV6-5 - CASSYISGEKLFF TGTGCCAGCAGTTACATCAGCGGGGAAAAACTGTTTTTT
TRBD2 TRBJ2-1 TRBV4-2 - CASSQRGGNEQFF TGTGCCAGCAGCCAGCGGGGGGGCAATGAGCAGTTCTTC
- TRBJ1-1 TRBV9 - CASSPRADRYTEAFF TGTGCCAGCAGCCCCAGAGCCGACAGATACACTGAAGCTTTCTTT
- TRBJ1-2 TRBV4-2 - CASSQDRTANYGYTF TGTGCCAGCAGCCAAGATAGAACAGCTAACTATGGCTACACCTTC
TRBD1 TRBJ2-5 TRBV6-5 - CASSYSWDSQETQYF TGTGCCAGCAGTTACTCTTGGGACAGTCAAGAGACCCAGTACTTC
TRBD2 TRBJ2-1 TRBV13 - CASSLSGGAPYNEQFF TGTGCCAGCAGCCTAAGCGGGGGGGCCCCCTACAATGAGCAGTTCTTC
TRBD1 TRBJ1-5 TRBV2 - CASLDRDRGSNQPQHF TGTGCCAGCCTCGACCGGGACAGGGGTAGCAATCAGCCCCAGCATTTT
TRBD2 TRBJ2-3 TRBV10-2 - CASSEWASGGTTDTQYF TGCGCCAGCAGTGAGTGGGCTAGCGGGGGGACCACAGATACGCAGTATTTT
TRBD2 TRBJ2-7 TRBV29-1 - CSVEGAGGSYEQYF TGCAGCGTTGAAGGGGCGGGGGGGAGCTACGAGCAGTACTTC
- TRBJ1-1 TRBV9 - CASSAGVEATNTEAFF TGTGCCAGCAGCGCAGGGGTTGAGGCAACGAACACTGAAGCTTTCTTT
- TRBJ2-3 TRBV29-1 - CSGGLSTDTQYF TGCAGCGGGGGTCTTAGCACAGATACGCAGTATTTT
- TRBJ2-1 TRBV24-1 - CATSGGGAWNEQFF TGTGCCACCAGTGGCGGCGGGGCGTGGAATGAGCAGTTCTTC
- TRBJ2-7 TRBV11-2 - CASSLEDGGSYEQYF TGTGCCAGCAGCTTAGAAGACGGCGGATCCTACGAGCAGTACTTC
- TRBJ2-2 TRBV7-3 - CASSLIQGANTGELFF TGTGCCAGCAGCTTAATACAGGGTGCGAACACCGGGGAGCTGTTTTTT
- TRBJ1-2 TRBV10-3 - CAISESNRGSGYTF TGTGCCATCAGTGAGTCGAATAGGGGTAGTGGCTACACCTTC
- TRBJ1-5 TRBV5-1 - CASLINSPNYSNQPQHF TGCGCCAGCCTTATTAATAGCCCAAACTATAGCAATCAGCCCCAGCATTTT
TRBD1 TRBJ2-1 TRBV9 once CASSVGLGQGAFYNEQFF TGTGCCAGCAGCGTAGGGTTGGGACAGGGGGCCTTCTACAATGAGCAGTTCTTC
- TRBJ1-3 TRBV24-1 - CATSDLSGNTIYF TGTGCCACCAGTGATCTCTCTGGAAACACCATATATTTT
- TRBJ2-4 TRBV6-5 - CASTTPGGKNIQYF TGTGCCAGCACCACTCCCGGGGGAAAAAACATTCAGTACTTC
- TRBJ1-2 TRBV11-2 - CASSYWARDNGYTF TGTGCCAGCAGCTATTGGGCCAGAGACAATGGCTACACCTTC
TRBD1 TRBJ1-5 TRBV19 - CASSIDTGGWGNQPQHF TGTGCCAGTAGTATAGATACAGGGGGCTGGGGCAATCAGCCCCAGCATTTT
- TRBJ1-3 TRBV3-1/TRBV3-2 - CASSQGGTAIYF TGTGCCAGCAGCCAAGGAGGGACTGCCATATATTTT
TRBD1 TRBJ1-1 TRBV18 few CASSPRPDRATEAFF TGTGCCAGCTCACCCCGCCCGGACAGGGCCACTGAAGCTTTCTTT
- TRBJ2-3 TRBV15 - CATSRGVHTQYF TGTGCCACCAGCAGGGGCGTACATACGCAGTATTTT
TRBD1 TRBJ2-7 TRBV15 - CATSRDIGTAYEQYF TGTGCCACCAGCAGAGATATTGGGACAGCCTACGAGCAGTACTTC
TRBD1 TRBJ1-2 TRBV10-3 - CAINGQGAPNYGYTF TGTGCCATCAATGGTCAGGGGGCCCCTAACTATGGCTACACCTTC
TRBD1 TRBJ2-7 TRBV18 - CASSRDRGTYEQYF TGTGCCAGCTCACGGGACAGGGGAACCTACGAGCAGTACTTC
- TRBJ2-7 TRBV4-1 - CASSQASGGGEQYF TGCGCCAGCAGCCAAGCTTCGGGGGGCGGCGAGCAGTACTTC
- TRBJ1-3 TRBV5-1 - CASSLEGVPGNTIYF TGCGCCAGCAGCTTGGAAGGGGTTCCTGGAAACACCATATATTTT
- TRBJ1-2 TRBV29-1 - CSVVRGPYGYTF TGCAGCGTTGTTAGGGGCCCATATGGCTACACCTTC
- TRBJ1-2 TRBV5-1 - CASSTHTGNYGYTF TGCGCCAGCAGCACACATACAGGGAACTATGGCTACACCTTC
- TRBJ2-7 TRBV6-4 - CASRGVSGTIDQYF TGTGCCAGCCGGGGGGTCTCCGGGACAATAGACCAGTACTTC
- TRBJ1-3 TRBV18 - CASSPSSGGDTIYF TGTGCCAGCTCACCATCGTCCGGGGGGGACACCATATATTTT
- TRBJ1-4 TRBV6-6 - CASLRGSGSEKLFF TGTGCCAGCTTAAGGGGGTCGGGGTCTGAAAAACTGTTTTTT
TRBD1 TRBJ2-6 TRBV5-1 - CASSIRTGETSGANVLTF TGCGCCAGCAGCATCAGGACAGGGGAAACCTCTGGGGCCAACGTCCTGACTTTC
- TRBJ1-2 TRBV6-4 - CASSAGGNYGYTF TGTGCCAGCAGTGCTGGGGGGAACTATGGCTACACCTTC
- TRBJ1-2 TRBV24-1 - CATSDFRQPYGYTF TGTGCCACCAGTGATTTCCGACAGCCATATGGCTACACCTTC
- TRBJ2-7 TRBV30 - CAWSGSLGAAYEQYF TGTGCCTGGAGTGGCTCCCTTGGGGCGGCCTACGAGCAGTACTTC
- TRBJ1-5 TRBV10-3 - CAISDGVGRTNQPQHF TGTGCCATCAGTGACGGGGTCGGCAGGACGAATCAGCCCCAGCATTTT
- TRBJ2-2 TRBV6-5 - CASSDLRGAEGELFF TGTGCCAGCTCTGACCTCAGGGGGGCCGAGGGGGAGCTGTTTTTT
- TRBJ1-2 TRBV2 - CASFERGRANYGYTF TGTGCCAGTTTTGAGAGAGGAAGAGCTAACTATGGCTACACCTTC
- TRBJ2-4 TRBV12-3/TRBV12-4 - CASSTGGHIQYF TGTGCCAGCAGTACCGGGGGACACATTCAGTACTTC
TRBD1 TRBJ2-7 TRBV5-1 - CASSLIRGQLYEQYF TGCGCCAGCAGCTTAATCAGGGGGCAGCTCTACGAGCAGTACTTC
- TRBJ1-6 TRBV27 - CASRQGLNSPLHF TGTGCCAGCAGACAGGGTCTGAATTCACCCCTCCACTTT
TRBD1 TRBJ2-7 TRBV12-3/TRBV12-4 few CASSGQGAYEQYF TGTGCCAGCAGCGGACAGGGGGCCTACGAGCAGTACTTC
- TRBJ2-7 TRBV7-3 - CASSFPRYF TGTGCCAGCAGCTTCCCTAGGTACTTC
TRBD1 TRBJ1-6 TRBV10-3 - CAILGTVRNSPLHF TGTGCCATCCTCGGGACAGTGAGGAATTCACCCCTCCACTTT
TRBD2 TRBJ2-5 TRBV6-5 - CATQRVGLAQETQYF TGTGCCACCCAAAGAGTAGGACTAGCCCAAGAGACCCAGTACTTC
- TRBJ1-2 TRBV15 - CATSRDFESVYGYTF TGTGCCACCAGCAGAGATTTTGAGTCGGTCTATGGCTACACCTTC
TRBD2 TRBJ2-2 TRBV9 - CASSMRGGNTGELFF TGTGCCAGCAGCATGCGGGGGGGGAACACCGGGGAGCTGTTTTTT
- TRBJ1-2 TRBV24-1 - CATSDLQNYGYTF TGTGCCACCAGTGATCTCCAGAACTATGGCTACACCTTC
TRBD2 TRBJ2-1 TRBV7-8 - CASSFTSGGNNEQFF TGTGCCAGCAGCTTTACAAGCGGGGGTAACAATGAGCAGTTCTTC